This T cell receptor beta chain was sequenced during a study of cytomegalovirus exposure and HLA in healthy donors. Primers: 60 Vbeta forward and 13 Jbeta reverse. The assay was immunoSEQ multiplex PCR, and TCRdb's table has in-frame clones only and misses some. The data contain more than 150,000 clones, 77% of them singletons. V lost 3 bases and J lost 3, with 8 bases in between. The germline V gene has CDR1 SGHNT and CDR2 YENEEA. There are 13 residues in the CDR3. The TCR was taken from a man younger than 35 in good health and CMV-seronegative. V gene TRBV11-3 combines with J gene TRBJ2-5; D may be TRBD1 (5 bases). Sequenced material: PBMCs. The CDR3 protein is CASSFGAEETQYF. The DNA for the CDR3 is TGTGCCAGCAGCTTTGGGGCAGAAGAGACCCAGTACTTC.